This TCR beta chain was sequenced in a study of regulatory T cells in long-lasting Graves disease. TCR beta libraries were built with iRepertoire HTBI primers and Arm-PCR of CDR3 regions. TCRdb reanalysed the multiplex PCR reads using MiXCR and keeps one entry per CDR3 protein. The repertoire consists of roughly 500,000 distinct CDR3 sequences, with around a fifth occurring once and the leading ten covering around 12%. Noted time point: persistent/refractory GD, antithyroid drugs over 5 years with positive TRAb. Following extraction of RNA from PBMCs, that RNA was used to make the TCR library. This clonotype was counted at least ten times. Its cognate antigen is unknown. Study results and caveats: Preferential use of TRBV28, TRBJ1-2 and TRBJ2-5 was seen in persistent disease.

The CDR3 has 14 amino acids. V lost 3 bases and J lost 7, with 10 bases in between. Germline CDR1 reads SNHLY; CDR2 reads FYNNEI. The material was peripheral blood mononuclear cells (PBMCs), obtained when the disease was refractory, from a patient treated with antithyroid drugs. The chain links TRBV2 to TRBJ1-6, with a weak D call TRBD1 (6 bases). The source of this sequence is a female donor with Graves disease. The CDR3, as DNA: TGTGCCAGCAGTGACGGAAGGGGGAATTCACCCCTCCACTTT. Translation: CASSDGRGNSPLHF.